This entry is about one TCR beta chain. This sample stems from a study of blood T cell repertoires in COVID-19. Study information: The samples span acute and convalescent COVID-19 from the United States, Italy and Spain. Sources were T cells, B-cell-depleted T cells, or PBMCs; the material itself was cDNA or gDNA.

Original analysis: Estimated nucleated cell counts came from reference gene primer amplification. Sequenced by immunoSEQ multiplex PCR; TCRdb stores in-frame clones only, minus some. From that table come the V and J calls and clone size; the DNA was used to work out D and trimming. The sample lists around 97,000 clones, about 86% occurring once. CDR1 DFQATT and CDR2 SNEGSKA come from the germline V gene (reference sequence). The V and J ends lost 4 bases and 4 bases respectively, with 7 bases between them. The CDR3 consists of 11 residues. This TCR was recovered from a human donor in a cohort sampled during active COVID-19. The material sequenced was peripheral blood. The chain uses TRBV20-1 and TRBJ1-1, with D possibly matching TRBD1 (6 bases). The CDR3: CSATRGTEAFF. DNA for the CDR3: TGCAGTGCTACCAGGGGCACTGAAGCTTTCTTT.